The clone carrying this T cell receptor (beta chain) came up a few times. Profiled with immunoSEQ multiplex PCR; TCRdb holds only in-frame clones, not every one. Of approximately 74,000 clones in the sample, around 80% are singletons; the top ten hold around 7.7%. This sample was taken from a study of cytotoxic CD8 clonotypes in ibrutinib-treated CLL. V lost 4 bases to trimming and J lost 5 bases, with 17 bases between them. CDR3 length: 15 residues. Germline values: CDR1 ENHRY, CDR2 SYGVKD. Frozen PBMC stocks contributed around 2 micrograms of genomic DNA to the TCR beta libraries. The clonotype originates from a human donor with chronic lymphocytic leukemia. This sequence joins TRBV10-3 and TRBJ1-2; no clear D gene. Sequences were derived from PBMCs, sampled at disease progression, from a patient treated with ibrutinib. CDR3 residues: CAISVMAMTSYGYTF. Written as DNA, the CDR3 is TGTGCCATCAGTGTAATGGCCATGACTTCGTATGGCTACACCTTC.